Below, 25 T cell receptor beta chains from the same sample are listed, as sequenced in a study of blood T cell repertoires in COVID-19. Clones were sequenced by immunoSEQ multiplex PCR, and TCRdb holds only the in-frame ones, with some missing. The table includes tens of thousands of clones, 80% detected once. Sequenced input: peripheral blood. These receptors originate from an elderly woman with active or convalescent COVID-19.

This rearrangement joins TRBV6-2 or TRBV6-3 to TRBJ1-1, with 10 bases fitting TRBD1. V shed 2 bases, J shed 2 bases, and the junction held 5 bases outside the gene matches. The CDR3 length is 16 residues. The germline gives CDR1 MNHEY, CDR2 SVGEGT. CDR3 sequence (DNA): TGTGCCAGCAGTTACGAGACAGGGGGCAAAAACACTGAAGCTTTCTTT. This sequence encodes CASSYETGGKNTEAFF.

This clone appeared once. The J gene is TRBJ1-4, the V gene TRBV10-3; D remains ambiguous. CDR3 length equals 14 residues. Germline assignment: CDR1 ENHRY and CDR2 SYGVKD. V was clipped by 7 bases and J by 7 bases, with 16 bases between them. CDR3 in amino acids: CAIIAVDFAEKLFF. The CDR3 coding sequence is TGTGCCATCATAGCCGTGGACTTTGCTGAAAAACTGTTTTTT.

V is TRBV28 and J is TRBJ1-1; D gene unclear. The CDR3 loop spans 14 amino acids. From germline, CDR1 is MDHEN and CDR2 SYDVKM. V lost 2 bases and J 5 bases, leaving 12 bases between the germline ends. This CDR3 is CASSLVDWATEAFF. The CDR3 bases are TGTGCCAGCAGTTTAGTTGATTGGGCGACTGAAGCTTTCTTT.

The count of this clone is one. The chain uses TRBV5-6 and TRBJ1-5; 8 bases match TRBD1. Germline V CDR1 and CDR2: SGHDT, YYEEEE. This CDR3 is 15 amino acids long. V was pared by 0 bases and J by 4 bases, with 3 bases of the junction left unmatched. CDR3: CASSLAGTGNQPQHF. CDR3 bases: TGTGCCAGCAGCTTGGCCGGGACAGGAAATCAGCCCCAGCATTTT.

The gene calls are TRBV19 and TRBJ2-2, with D perhaps matching TRBD1 (5 bases). Trimming took 6 bases from V and 3 from J, leaving 11 bases between them. This CDR3 is built from 14 residues. CDR1 LNHDA and CDR2 SQIVND come from the germline V gene (reference sequence). This chain's CDR3 is CASRGHRHTGELFF. The CDR3 bases are TGTGCCAGTAGGGGGCACAGGCACACCGGGGAGCTGTTTTTT.

The rearrangement joins TRBV9 to TRBJ2-7; D possibly corresponds to TRBD2 (5 bases). The CDR3 loop spans 15 amino acids. Trimming stripped 0 bases from V and 2 bases from J, with 12 bases between. Germline CDR1 reads SGDLS; CDR2 reads YYNGEE. CDR3 region: CASSVGGAETYEQYF. The CDR3 DNA sequence: TGTGCCAGCAGCGTAGGGGGAGCCGAAACCTACGAGCAGTACTTC.

This clone was counted once. The chain carries TRBV7-3 and TRBJ2-2; 7 nucleotides agree with TRBD2. Germline CDR1 reads SGHTA; CDR2 reads FQGTGA. Losses at the gene ends were 4 bases for V and 0 bases for J; bases not matched to a gene: 5. This CDR3 is 16 amino acids long. This chain's CDR3 is CASSSGAGPNTGELFF. CDR3 bases: TGTGCCAGCAGCTCAGGAGCGGGGCCGAACACCGGGGAGCTGTTTTTT.

The CDR3 bases are TGTGCCAGCAGTCAAACAGGGGTCGGCTACACCTTC. It is translated as CASSQTGVGYTF. This chain links TRBV2 with TRBJ1-2; 7 bases agree with TRBD1. The CDR3 extends over 12 amino acids. The V and J ends lost 5 bases and 8 bases, in that order; junction bases with no gene match: 5. CDR1 is SNHLY and CDR2 is FYNNEI in the germline V gene. Complete variable domain (other parts from reference TRBV2 and TRBJ1-2): EPEVTQTPSHQVTQMGQEVILRCVPISNHLYFYWYRQILGQKVEFLVSFYNNEISEKSEIFDDQFSVERPDGSNFTLKIRSTKLEDSAMYFCASSQTGVGYTFGSGTRLTVV.

The J gene is TRBJ1-1, the V gene TRBV19; D not certain. Germline values: CDR1 LNHDA, CDR2 SQIVND (reference sequence). V lost 7 bases and J lost 0, with 12 bases in between. This CDR3 is 14 amino acids long. The CDR3 nucleotides read TGTGCCAGTAACCCTGGGAGAATGAACACTGAAGCTTTCTTT. Its translation: CASNPGRMNTEAFF.

This sequence joins TRBV4-2 and TRBJ2-6; 14 bases agree with TRBD2. Losses at the gene ends were 3 bases for V and 0 bases for J; bases not matched to a gene: 13. Germline CDR1 is LGHNA and CDR2 is YNFKEQ. This CDR3 has 22 residues. CDR3 in DNA: TGTGCCAGCAGCCAGCGTGGACTAGCGGGGGGCCCTACCAACTCTGGGGCCAACGTCCTGACTTTC. This sequence encodes CASSQRGLAGGPTNSGANVLTF.

The chain is built from TRBV21-1 and TRBJ1-2; TRBD1, the D gene given by the table, was not confirmed from the DNA. TRBV21-1 is a pseudogene. The CDR3 runs 14 residues. The CDR3 here is CASSKSLDSRCYTF. The CDR3 DNA sequence: TGTGCCAGCAGCAAATCCTTGGACAGCCGGTGCTACACCTTC.

The V and J genes are TRBV11-1 and TRBJ1-4; 9 nucleotides match TRBD1. In germline, CDR1 is SGHAT, CDR2 FQDESV (reference sequence). This CDR3 is built from 14 residues. Losses at the gene ends were 2 bases for V and 7 bases for J; bases not matched to a gene: 2. The CDR3 reads CASSLTGGSEKLFF. The CDR3 nucleotides are TGTGCCAGCAGCTTAACAGGGGGCAGTGAAAAACTGTTTTTT.

The chain employs TRBV19 and TRBJ2-3, with a weak D call TRBD1 (6 bases). Per germline, CDR1 LNHDA and CDR2 SQIVND (reference sequence). The CDR3 has 16 residues. Trimming left V 4 bases short and J 1 base short, with 15 bases between. The CDR3 sequence is CASSTWTASGTDTQYF. The CDR3 nucleotides read TGTGCCAGTAGTACTTGGACAGCTTCTGGCACAGATACGCAGTATTTT.

The V and J genes are TRBV15 and TRBJ2-2, with 12 bases identical to TRBD1. CDR3 length: 16 residues. With 2 bases clipped from V and 6 bases from J, the junction kept 4 bases outside the gene matches. The germline V gene encodes CDR1 LNHNV and CDR2 YYDKDF (reference sequence). CDR3 protein: CATSRLGTGGSGELFF. The CDR3 DNA is TGTGCCACCAGCAGATTGGGGACAGGGGGCTCCGGGGAGCTGTTTTTT.

V is TRBV7-2 and J is TRBJ2-5; 7 bases line up with TRBD2. Germline-derived CDR1 and CDR2 are SGHTA and FQGNSA. This CDR3 is built from 15 residues. Unmatched junction bases numbered 10, after V lost 2 bases and J lost 7 bases. The CDR3 spells CASSLSVASGGTQYF. CDR3 DNA sequence: TGTGCCAGCAGCTTATCGGTTGCTAGCGGAGGGACCCAGTACTTC.

The genes are TRBV6-2 or TRBV6-3 and TRBJ1-2; D is unclear. V shed 3 bases and J shed 13 bases, with 18 bases lying between them. This CDR3 has 13 residues. In germline, CDR1 is MNHEY, CDR2 SVGEGT. The CDR3 DNA reads TGTGCCAGCAGTTATGACCAACAGCTGCCGAGCACCTTC. Encoded protein: CASSYDQQLPSTF.

V usage is TRBV18 and J usage is TRBJ1-2; 8 bases line up with TRBD1. CDR1 is KGHSH and CDR2 is LQKENI in the germline V gene. CDR3 length equals 15 residues. Trimming removed 2 bases from V and 6 bases from J; junction bases left unmatched: 8. The CDR3, as DNA: TGTGCCAGCTCACCAAGAGGACAGGGCGTCCATGGCTACACCTTC. This sequence encodes CASSPRGQGVHGYTF.

The chain joins TRBV15 to TRBJ1-2, with 10 bases that match TRBD1. Germline loops: CDR1 LNHNV, CDR2 YYDKDF (reference sequence). The CDR3 totals 14 residues. V gave up 3 bases and J gave up 7 bases; unmatched junction bases: 5. The CDR3 sequence is CATSRTGGAGGYTF. The CDR3 DNA reads TGTGCCACCAGCAGGACAGGGGGCGCGGGTGGCTACACCTTC.

This chain connects TRBV6-5 to TRBJ2-7, with D tentatively TRBD2 (6 bases). CDR3 length equals 13 residues. CDR1 and CDR2 (germline): MNHEY, SVGAGI. Trimming removed 8 bases from V and 7 bases from J, with 18 bases in between. In DNA form, the CDR3 reads TGTGCCAGCGGGGGACTCCGTCGGAGGGAGCAGTACTTC. Amino acid sequence: CASGGLRRREQYF.

V gene TRBV5-8 combines with J gene TRBJ2-5, with a tentative D call TRBD1 (5 bases). The length of the CDR3 is 13 residues. The V end lost 2 bases, the J end lost 1 base, and 6 bases lay between the germline ends. Germline V gene lookup returns CDR1 SGHTS and CDR2 YDEGEE. The CDR3 nucleotides are TGTGCCAGCAGCTTAGGGGTCCAAGAGACCCAGTACTTC. This sequence encodes CASSLGVQETQYF.

This chain uses TRBV24-1 with TRBJ1-1, with 10 bases identical to TRBD1. After removal of 7 bases from V and 4 bases from J, the junction contained 14 bases not matched to a gene. The CDR3 length is 17 residues. Germline-derived CDR1 and CDR2 are KGHDR and SFDVKD. In DNA form, the CDR3 reads TGTGCCACCAGCCACGATCCGGGACAGGGGTCTCGCACTGAAGCTTTCTTT. This encodes CATSHDPGQGSRTEAFF.

The chain links TRBV11-2 to TRBJ2-1; tentatively, D is TRBD2 (7 bases). Trimming shortened V by 0 bases and J by 8 bases, and 11 bases separated the two germline ends. The length of the CDR3 is 14 residues. Germline CDR1 and CDR2: SGHAT and FQNNGV. CDR3 protein: CASSLEGGGDEQFF. In DNA form, the CDR3 reads TGTGCCAGCAGCTTAGAGGGAGGGGGTGATGAGCAGTTCTTC.

Comments on this clone: The same CDR3 is also encoded by other DNA sequences in this sample. This chain joins TRBV9 and TRBJ1-3; D is unclear. Per the germline V gene, CDR1 is SGDLS and CDR2 is YYNGEE. The V and J ends lost 0 bases and 4 bases respectively, with 11 bases between them. The CDR3 loop spans 15 amino acids. The CDR3, as DNA: TGTGCCAGCAGCGTAGGTCCAGTCCCGGGAAACACCATATATTTT. Its translation: CASSVGPVPGNTIYF. The full variable domain, with the rest looked up from reference TRBV9 and TRBJ1-3, is DSGVTQTPKHLITATGQRVTLRCSPRSGDLSVYWYQQSLDQGLQFLIQYYNGEERAKGNILERFSAQQFPDLHSELNLSSLELGDSALYFCASSVGPVPGNTIYFGEGSWLTVV.

This rearrangement joins TRBV6-2 or TRBV6-3 to TRBJ2-1; D not resolved. The V end was cut by 4 bases, the J end by 8 bases, with 9 bases between. The V gene's germline CDR1 is MNHEY and CDR2 SVGEGT. This CDR3 has 12 residues. As DNA, the CDR3 is TGTGCCAGCAGTTTTATTAAATATGAGCAGTTCTTC. The encoded protein is CASSFIKYEQFF.

V gene TRBV6-5 combines with J gene TRBJ1-2; 8 bases match TRBD1. CDR3 length: 13 amino acids. The J segment lost 4 bases and the V segment lost 10 bases, leaving 8 bases of the junction unmatched. CDR1 is MNHEY and CDR2 is SVGAGI in the germline V gene. The CDR3 DNA reads as TGTGCCACACATCCCGGGACAGGCTATGGCTACACCTTC. Amino acid sequence: CATHPGTGYGYTF.